The T cell receptor (beta chain) described here comes from a study of blood T cell repertoires in COVID-19. The overall study: The United States, Italy and Spain provided the acute and convalescent COVID-19 samples. T cells, B-cell-depleted T cells, or PBMCs provided the cDNA or gDNA that served as material.

Original methodology: Nucleated cell number was recorded as an estimate derived from reference gene primer amplification. Produced via immunoSEQ multiplex PCR; TCRdb's table is partial and in-frame only. V and J calls and clone size are as listed in that table; D and trimming were resolved from the DNA. The table records more than 65,000 clones, roughly 85% of them present only once. Sequencing used peripheral blood. The receptor was isolated from a woman older than 75 with acute or convalescent COVID-19.

The DNA for the CDR3 is TGTGCCATCAGAGAGGACAGGGTCTATGGCTACACCTTC. It is translated as CAIREDRVYGYTF. The V gene is TRBV10-3, the J gene TRBJ1-2; TRBD1 matches 8 bases. This CDR3 has 13 residues. Germline CDR1 and CDR2: ENHRY and SYGVKD. V lost 6 bases and J lost 4; bases outside the gene matches: 4.